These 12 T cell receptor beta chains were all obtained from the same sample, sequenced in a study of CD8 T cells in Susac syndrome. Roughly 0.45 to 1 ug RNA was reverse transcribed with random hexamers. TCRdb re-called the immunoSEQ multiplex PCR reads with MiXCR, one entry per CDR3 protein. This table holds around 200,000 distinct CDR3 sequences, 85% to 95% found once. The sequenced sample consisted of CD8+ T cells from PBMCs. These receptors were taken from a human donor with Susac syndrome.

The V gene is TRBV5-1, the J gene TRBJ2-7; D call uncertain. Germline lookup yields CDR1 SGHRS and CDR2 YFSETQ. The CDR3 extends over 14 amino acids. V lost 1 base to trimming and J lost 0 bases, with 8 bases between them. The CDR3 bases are TGCGCCAGCAGCTTGCGGGCTGGCTCCTACGAGCAGTACTTC. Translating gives CASSLRAGSYEQYF.

CDR3 amino acids: CASSQGEDVEQYF. The CDR3 DNA is TGTGCCAGCAGCCAAGGAGAGGACGTCGAGCAGTACTTC. The chain is built from TRBV14 and TRBJ2-7; D gene uncertain. The CDR3 is 13 residues long. Trimming pared 1 base from V and 6 bases from J, leaving 10 bases between. CDR1 is SGHDN and CDR2 is FVKESK in the germline V gene.

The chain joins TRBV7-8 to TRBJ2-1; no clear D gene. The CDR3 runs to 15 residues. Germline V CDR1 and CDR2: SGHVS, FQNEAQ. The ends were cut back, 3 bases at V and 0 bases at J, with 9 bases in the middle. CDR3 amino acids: CASSFLPSSYNEQFF. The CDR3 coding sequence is TGTGCCAGCAGCTTTCTACCAAGCTCCTACAATGAGCAGTTCTTC.

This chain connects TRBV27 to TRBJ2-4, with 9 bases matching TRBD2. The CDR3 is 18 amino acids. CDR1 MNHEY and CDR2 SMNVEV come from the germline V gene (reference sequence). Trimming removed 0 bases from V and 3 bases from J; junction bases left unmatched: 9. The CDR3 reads CASSLSRLAGRGKNIQYF. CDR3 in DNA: TGTGCCAGCAGTTTATCGAGGCTAGCGGGACGGGGCAAAAACATTCAGTACTTC.

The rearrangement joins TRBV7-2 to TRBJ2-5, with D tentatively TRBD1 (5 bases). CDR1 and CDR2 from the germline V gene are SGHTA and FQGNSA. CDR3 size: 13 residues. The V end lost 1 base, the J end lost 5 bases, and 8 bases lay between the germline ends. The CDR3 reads CASSLGRVETQYF. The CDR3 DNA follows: TGTGCCAGCAGCTTAGGCAGGGTTGAGACCCAGTACTTC.

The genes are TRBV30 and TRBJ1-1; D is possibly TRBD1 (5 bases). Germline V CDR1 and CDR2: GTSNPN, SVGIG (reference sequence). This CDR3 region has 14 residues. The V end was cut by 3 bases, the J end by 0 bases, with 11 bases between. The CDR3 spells CAWSIGHMNTEAFF. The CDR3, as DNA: TGTGCCTGGAGCATTGGACATATGAACACTGAAGCTTTCTTT.

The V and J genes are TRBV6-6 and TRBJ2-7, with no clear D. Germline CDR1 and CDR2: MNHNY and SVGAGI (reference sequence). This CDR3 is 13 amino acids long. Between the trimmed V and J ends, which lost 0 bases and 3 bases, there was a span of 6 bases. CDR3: CASSYSYSYEQYF. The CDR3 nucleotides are TGTGCCAGCAGTTACTCCTACAGCTACGAGCAGTACTTC.

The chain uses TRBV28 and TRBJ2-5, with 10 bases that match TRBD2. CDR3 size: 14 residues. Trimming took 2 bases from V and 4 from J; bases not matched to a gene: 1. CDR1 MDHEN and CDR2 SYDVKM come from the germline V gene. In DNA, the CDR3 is TGTGCCAGCAGTTTACTAGCGGGAGTAGAGACCCAGTACTTC. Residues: CASSLLAGVETQYF. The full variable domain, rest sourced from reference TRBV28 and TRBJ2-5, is DVKVTQSSRYLVKRTGEKVFLECVQDMDHENMFWYRQDPGLGLRLIYFSYDVKMKEKGDIPEGYSVSREKKERFSLILESASTNQTSMYLCASSLLAGVETQYFGPGTRLLVL.

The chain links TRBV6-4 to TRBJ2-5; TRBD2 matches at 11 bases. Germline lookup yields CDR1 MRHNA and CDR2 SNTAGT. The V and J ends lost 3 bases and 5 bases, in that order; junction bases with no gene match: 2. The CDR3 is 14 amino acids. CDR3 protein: CASSELAGGETQYF. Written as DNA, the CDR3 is TGTGCCAGCAGTGAGCTAGCGGGAGGTGAGACCCAGTACTTC.

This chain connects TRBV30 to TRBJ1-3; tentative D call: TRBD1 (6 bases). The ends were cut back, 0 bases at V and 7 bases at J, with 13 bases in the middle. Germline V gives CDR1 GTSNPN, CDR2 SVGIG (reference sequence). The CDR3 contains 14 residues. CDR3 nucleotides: TGTGCCTGGAGTGTACAACAGGGATGGAACACCATATATTTT. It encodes CAWSVQQGWNTIYF.

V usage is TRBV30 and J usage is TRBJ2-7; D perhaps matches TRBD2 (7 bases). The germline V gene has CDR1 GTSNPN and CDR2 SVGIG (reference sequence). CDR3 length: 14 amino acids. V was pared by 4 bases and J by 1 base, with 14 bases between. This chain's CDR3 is CAWTLGGESYEQYF. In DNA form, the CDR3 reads TGTGCCTGGACTTTAGGGGGGGAATCCTACGAGCAGTACTTC. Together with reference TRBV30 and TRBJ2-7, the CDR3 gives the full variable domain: SQTIHQWPATLVQPVGSPLSLECTVEGTSNPNLYWYRQAAGRGLQLLFYSVGIGQISSEVPQNLSASRPQDRQFILSSKKLLLSDSGFYLCAWTLGGESYEQYFGPGTRLTVT.

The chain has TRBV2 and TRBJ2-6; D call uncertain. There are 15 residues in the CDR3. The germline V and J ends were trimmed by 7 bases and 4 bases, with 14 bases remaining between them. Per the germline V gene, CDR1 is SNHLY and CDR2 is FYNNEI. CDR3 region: CASTGFDVGANVLTF. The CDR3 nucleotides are TGTGCCAGCACCGGTTTTGATGTGGGGGCCAACGTCCTGACTTTC.